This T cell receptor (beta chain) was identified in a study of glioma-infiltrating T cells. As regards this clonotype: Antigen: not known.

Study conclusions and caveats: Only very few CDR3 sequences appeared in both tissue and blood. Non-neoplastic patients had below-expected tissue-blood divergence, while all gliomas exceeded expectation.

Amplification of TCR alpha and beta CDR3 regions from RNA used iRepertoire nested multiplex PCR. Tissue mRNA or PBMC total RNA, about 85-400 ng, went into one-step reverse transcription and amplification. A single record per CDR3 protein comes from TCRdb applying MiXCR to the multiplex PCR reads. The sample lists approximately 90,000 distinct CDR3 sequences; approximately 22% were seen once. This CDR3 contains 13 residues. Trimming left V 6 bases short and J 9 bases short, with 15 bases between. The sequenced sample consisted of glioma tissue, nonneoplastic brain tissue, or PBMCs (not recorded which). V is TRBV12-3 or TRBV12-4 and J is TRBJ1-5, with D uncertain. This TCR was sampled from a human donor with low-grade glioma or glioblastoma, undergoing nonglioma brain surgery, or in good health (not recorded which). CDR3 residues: CASRKEGSGPQHF. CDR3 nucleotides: TGTGCCAGCAGGAAGGAAGGGTCTGGGCCCCAGCATTTT.